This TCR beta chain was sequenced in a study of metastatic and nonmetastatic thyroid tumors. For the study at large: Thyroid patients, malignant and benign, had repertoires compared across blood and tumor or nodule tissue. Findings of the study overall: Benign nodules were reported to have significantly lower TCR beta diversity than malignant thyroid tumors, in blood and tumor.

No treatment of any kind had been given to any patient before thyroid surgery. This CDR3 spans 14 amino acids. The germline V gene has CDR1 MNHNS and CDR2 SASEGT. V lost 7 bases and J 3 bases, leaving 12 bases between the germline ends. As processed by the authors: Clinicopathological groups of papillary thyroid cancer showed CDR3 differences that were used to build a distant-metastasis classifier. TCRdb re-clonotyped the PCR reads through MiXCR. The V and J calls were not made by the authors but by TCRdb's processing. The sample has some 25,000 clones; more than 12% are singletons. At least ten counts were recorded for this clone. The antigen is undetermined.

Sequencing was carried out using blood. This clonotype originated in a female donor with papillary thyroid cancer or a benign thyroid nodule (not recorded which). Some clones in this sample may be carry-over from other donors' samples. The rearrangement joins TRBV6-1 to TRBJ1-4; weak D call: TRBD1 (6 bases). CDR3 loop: CASNRGAANEKLFF. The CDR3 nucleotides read TGTGCCAGCAACCGGGGGGCAGCTAATGAAAAACTGTTTTTT.